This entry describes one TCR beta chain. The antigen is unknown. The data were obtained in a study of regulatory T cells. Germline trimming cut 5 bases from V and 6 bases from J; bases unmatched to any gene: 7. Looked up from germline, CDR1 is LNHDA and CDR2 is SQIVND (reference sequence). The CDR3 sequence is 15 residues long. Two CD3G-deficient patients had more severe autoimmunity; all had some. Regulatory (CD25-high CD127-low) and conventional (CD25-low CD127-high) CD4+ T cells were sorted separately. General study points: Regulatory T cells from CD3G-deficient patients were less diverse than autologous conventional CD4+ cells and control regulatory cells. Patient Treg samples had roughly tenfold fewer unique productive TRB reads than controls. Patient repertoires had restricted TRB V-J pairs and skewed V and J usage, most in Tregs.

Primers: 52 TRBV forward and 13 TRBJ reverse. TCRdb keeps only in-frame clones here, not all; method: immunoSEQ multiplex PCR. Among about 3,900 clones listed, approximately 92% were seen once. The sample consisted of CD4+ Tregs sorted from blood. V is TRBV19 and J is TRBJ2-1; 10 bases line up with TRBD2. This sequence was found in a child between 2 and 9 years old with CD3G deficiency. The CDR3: CASSSSGSGSNEQFF. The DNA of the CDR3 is TGTGCCAGTAGTTCTAGCGGGAGTGGTAGCAATGAGCAGTTCTTC. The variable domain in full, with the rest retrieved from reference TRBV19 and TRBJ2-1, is DGGITQSPKYLFRKEGQNVTLSCEQNLNHDAMYWYRQDPGQGLRLIYYSQIVNDFQKGDIAEGYSVSREKKESFPLTVTSAQKNPTAFYLCASSSSGSGSNEQFFGPGTRLTVL.